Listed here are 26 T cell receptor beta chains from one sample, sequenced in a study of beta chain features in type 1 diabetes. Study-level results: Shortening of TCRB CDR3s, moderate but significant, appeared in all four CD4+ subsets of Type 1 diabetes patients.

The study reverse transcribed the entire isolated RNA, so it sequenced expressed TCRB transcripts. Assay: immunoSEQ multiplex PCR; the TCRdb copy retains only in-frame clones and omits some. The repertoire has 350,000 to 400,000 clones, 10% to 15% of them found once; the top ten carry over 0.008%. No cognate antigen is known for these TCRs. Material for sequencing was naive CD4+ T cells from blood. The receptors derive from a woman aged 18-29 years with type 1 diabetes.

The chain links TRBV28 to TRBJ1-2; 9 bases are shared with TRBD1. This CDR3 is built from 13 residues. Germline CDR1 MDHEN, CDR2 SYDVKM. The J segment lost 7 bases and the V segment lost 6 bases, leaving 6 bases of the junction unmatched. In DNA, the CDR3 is TGTGCCAGCAGCTCACAGGGGGCCCGTGGCTACACCTTC. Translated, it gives CASSSQGARGYTF.

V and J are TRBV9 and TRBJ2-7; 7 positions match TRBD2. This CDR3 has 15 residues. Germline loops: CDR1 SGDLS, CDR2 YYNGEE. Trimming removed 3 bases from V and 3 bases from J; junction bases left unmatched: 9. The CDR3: CASSAYSGSLYEQYF. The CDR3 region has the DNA TGTGCCAGCAGCGCCTATAGCGGGTCCCTCTACGAGCAGTACTTC.

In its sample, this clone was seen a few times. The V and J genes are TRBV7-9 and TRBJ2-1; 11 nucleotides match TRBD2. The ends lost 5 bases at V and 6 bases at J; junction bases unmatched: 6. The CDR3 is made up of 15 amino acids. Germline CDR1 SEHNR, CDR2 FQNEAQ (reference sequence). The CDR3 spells CASSRGTSGINEQFF. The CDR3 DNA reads TGTGCCAGCAGCCGAGGGACTAGCGGCATCAATGAGCAGTTCTTC.

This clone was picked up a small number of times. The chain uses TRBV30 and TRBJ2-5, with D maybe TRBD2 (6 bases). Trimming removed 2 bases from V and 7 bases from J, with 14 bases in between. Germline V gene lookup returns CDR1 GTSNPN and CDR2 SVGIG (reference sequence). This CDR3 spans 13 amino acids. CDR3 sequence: CAWSPRPGGTQYF. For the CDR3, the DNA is TGTGCCTGGAGTCCCAGACCCGGGGGGACCCAGTACTTC. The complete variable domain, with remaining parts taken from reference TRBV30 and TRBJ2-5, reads SQTIHQWPATLVQPVGSPLSLECTVEGTSNPNLYWYRQAAGRGLQLLFYSVGIGQISSEVPQNLSASRPQDRQFILSSKKLLLSDSGFYLCAWSPRPGGTQYFGPGTRLLVL.

CDR3 sequence reads: CASSVYRANYYEQYF. In DNA, the CDR3 is TGTGCCAGCAGTGTTTACAGGGCGAACTACTACGAGCAGTACTTC. The rearrangement joins TRBV25-1 to TRBJ2-7; TRBD1 might be the D (6 bases). The length of the CDR3 is 15 residues. V was pared by 4 bases and J by 3 bases, with 16 bases between. Germline V gives CDR1 MGHDK, CDR2 SYGVNS.

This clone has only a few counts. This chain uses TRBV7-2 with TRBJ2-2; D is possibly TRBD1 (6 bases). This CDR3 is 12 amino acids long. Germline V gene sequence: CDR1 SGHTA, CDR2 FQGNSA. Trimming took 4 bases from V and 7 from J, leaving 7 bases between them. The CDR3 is CASSSRGGELFF. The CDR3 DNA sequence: TGTGCCAGCAGCTCCAGGGGCGGGGAGCTGTTTTTT.

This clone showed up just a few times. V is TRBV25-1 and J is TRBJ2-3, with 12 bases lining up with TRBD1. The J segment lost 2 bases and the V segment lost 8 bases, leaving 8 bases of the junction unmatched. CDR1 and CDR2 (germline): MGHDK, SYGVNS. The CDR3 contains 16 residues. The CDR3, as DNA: TGTGCCAGCGGCCGGGACAGGGGGCTTGACACAGATACGCAGTATTTT. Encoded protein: CASGRDRGLDTDTQYF.

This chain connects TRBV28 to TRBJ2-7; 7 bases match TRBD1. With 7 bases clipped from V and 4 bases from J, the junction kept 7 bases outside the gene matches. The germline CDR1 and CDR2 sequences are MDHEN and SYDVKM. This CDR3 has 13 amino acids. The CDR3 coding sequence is TGTGCCAGCACCCAAGGGGGACAGTACGAGCAGTACTTC. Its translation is CASTQGGQYEQYF.

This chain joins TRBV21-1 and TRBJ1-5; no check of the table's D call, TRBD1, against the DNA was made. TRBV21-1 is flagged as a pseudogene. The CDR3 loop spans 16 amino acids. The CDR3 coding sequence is TGTGCCAGCAGCAACGGTCGAGCAGGTCCCAATCAGCCCCAGCATTTT. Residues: CASSNGRAGPNQPQHF.

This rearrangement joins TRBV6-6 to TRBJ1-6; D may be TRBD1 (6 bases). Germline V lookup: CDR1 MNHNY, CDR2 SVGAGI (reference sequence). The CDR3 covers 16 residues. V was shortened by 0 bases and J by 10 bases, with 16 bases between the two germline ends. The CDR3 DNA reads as TGTGCCAGCAGTTACTCGTACAGGGTGGTTCAATCACCCCTCCACTTT. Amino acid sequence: CASSYSYRVVQSPLHF.

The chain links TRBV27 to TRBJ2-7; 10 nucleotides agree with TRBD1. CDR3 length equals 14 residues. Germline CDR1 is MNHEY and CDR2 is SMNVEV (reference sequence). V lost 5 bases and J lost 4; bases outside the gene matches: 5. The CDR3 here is CASSPRTGGYEQYF. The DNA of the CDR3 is TGTGCCAGCAGTCCCCGGACAGGGGGGTACGAGCAGTACTTC.

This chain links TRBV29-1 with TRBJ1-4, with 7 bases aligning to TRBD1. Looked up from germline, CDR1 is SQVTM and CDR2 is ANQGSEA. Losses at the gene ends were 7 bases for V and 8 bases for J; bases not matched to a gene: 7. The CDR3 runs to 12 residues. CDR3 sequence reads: CSGGQEGEKLFF. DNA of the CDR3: TGCAGCGGCGGACAGGAGGGAGAAAAACTGTTTTTT.

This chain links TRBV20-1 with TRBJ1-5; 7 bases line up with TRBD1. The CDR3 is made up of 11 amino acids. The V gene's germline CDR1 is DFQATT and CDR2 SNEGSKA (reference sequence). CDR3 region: CIRQGDQPQHF. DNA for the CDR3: TGCATAAGACAGGGTGATCAGCCCCAGCATTTT.

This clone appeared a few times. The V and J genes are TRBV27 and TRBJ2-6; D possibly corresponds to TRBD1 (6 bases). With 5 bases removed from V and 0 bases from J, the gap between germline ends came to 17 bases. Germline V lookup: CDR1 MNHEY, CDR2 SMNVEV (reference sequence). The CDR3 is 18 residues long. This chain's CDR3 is CASSPPQGWISGANVLTF. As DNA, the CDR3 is TGTGCCAGCAGTCCTCCACAGGGTTGGATCTCTGGGGCCAACGTCCTGACTTTC.

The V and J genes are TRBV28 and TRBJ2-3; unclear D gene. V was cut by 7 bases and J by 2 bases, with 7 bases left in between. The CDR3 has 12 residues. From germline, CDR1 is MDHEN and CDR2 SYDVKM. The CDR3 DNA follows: TGTGCCAGCACAGGTCTCACAGATACGCAGTATTTT. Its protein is CASTGLTDTQYF.

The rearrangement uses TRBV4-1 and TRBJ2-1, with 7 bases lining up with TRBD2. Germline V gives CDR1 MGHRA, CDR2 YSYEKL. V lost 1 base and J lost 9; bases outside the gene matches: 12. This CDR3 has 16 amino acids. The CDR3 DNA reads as TGCGCCAGCAGCCAAGGTGGACTAGTATTCCTCCGTGAGCAGTTCTTC. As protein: CASSQGGLVFLREQFF.

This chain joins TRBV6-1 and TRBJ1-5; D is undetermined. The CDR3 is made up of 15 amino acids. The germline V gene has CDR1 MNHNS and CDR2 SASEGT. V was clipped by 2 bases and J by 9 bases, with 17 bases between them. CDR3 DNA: TGTGCCAGCAGTGAAATCTGGGGAGCCGGTCGGCCCCAGCATTTT. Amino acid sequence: CASSEIWGAGRPQHF.

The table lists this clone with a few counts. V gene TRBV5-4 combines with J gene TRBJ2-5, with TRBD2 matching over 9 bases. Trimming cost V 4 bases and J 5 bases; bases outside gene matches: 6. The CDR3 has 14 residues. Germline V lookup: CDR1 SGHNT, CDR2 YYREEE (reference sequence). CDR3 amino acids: CASSLLAGMETQYF. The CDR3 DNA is TGTGCCAGCAGCCTGCTAGCGGGGATGGAGACCCAGTACTTC.

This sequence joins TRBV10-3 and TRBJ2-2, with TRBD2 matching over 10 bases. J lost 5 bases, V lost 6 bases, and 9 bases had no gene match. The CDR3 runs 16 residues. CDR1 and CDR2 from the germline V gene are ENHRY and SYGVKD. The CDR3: CAIRELAGAGTGELFF. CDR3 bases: TGTGCCATCAGGGAGCTAGCGGGGGCTGGAACCGGGGAGCTGTTTTTT.

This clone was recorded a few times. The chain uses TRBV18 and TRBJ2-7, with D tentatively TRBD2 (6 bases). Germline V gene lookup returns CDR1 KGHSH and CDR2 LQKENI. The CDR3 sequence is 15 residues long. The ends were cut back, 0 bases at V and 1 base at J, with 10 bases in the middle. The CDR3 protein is CASSPPRGGSYEQYF. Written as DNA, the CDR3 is TGTGCCAGCTCACCACCGCGGGGTGGGTCCTACGAGCAGTACTTC.

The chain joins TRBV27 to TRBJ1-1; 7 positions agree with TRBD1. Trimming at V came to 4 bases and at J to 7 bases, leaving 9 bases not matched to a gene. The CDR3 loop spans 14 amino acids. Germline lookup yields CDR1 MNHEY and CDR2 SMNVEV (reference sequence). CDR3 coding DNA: TGTGCCAGCAGTTGGGGGACAGACCCGATTGAAGCTTTCTTT. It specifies CASSWGTDPIEAFF.

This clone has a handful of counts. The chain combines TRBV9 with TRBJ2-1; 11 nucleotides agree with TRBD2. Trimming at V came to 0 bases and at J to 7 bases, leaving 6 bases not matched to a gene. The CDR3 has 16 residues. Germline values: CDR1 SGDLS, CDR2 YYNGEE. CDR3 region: CASSVAETSGANEQFF. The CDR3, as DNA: TGTGCCAGCAGCGTAGCAGAGACTAGCGGGGCAAATGAGCAGTTCTTC.

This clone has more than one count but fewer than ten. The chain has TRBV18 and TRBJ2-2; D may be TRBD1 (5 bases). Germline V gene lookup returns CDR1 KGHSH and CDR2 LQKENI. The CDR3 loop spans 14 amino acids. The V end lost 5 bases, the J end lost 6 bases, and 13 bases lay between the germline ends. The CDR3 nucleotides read TGTGCCAGCTCAGTCGACAGTAAGCCCGGGGAGCTGTTTTTT. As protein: CASSVDSKPGELFF.

CDR3 sequence (DNA): TGTGCCACCGCCACGGCCTACGAGCAGTACTTC. It encodes CATATAYEQYF. The chain is built from TRBV28 and TRBJ2-7; D is unclear. V was clipped by 10 bases and J by 2 bases, with 9 bases between them. Germline V gene sequence: CDR1 MDHEN, CDR2 SYDVKM. The CDR3 runs 11 residues.

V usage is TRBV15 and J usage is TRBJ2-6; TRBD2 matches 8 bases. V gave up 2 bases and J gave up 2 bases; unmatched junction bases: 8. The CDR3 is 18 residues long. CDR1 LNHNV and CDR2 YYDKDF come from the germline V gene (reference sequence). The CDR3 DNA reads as TGTGCCACCAGCAGACCGGGGGGGGGCGAGACTGGGGCCAACGTCCTGACTTTC. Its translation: CATSRPGGGETGANVLTF. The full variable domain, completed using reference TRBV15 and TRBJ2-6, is DAMVIQNPRYQVTQFGKPVTLSCSQTLNHNVMYWYQQKSSQAPKLLFHYYDKDFNNEADTPDNFQSRRPNTSFCFLDIRSPGLGDTAMYLCATSRPGGGETGANVLTFGAGSRLTVL.

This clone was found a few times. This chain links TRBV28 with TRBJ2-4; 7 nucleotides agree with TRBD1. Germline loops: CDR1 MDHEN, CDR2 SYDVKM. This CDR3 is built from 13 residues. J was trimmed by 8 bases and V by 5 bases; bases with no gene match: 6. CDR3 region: CASSPGQSDIQYF. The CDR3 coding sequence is TGTGCCAGCAGTCCGGGACAGTCCGACATTCAGTACTTC.